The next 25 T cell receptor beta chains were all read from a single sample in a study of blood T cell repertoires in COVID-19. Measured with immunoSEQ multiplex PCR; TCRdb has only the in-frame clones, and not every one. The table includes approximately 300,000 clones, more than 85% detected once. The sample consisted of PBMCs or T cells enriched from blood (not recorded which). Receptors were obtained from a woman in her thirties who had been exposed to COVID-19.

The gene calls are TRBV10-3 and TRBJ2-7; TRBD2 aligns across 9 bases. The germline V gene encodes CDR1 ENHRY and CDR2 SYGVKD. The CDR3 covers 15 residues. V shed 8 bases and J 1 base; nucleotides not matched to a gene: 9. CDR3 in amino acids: CAIGGVSGGSYEQYF. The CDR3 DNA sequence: TGTGCCATCGGTGGGGTGAGCGGGGGGTCCTACGAGCAGTACTTC.

Here the CDR3 DNA reads TGTGCCAGCAGCTTACGAAGGCGGGGGGACTCCTACAATGAGCAGTTCTTC. It specifies CASSLRRRGDSYNEQFF. The J gene is TRBJ2-1, the V gene TRBV7-6, with 8 bases that match TRBD2. V dropped 2 bases and J dropped 0; count of bases not matched to a gene: 6. Germline assignment: CDR1 SGHVS and CDR2 FNYEAQ. This CDR3 is built from 17 residues.

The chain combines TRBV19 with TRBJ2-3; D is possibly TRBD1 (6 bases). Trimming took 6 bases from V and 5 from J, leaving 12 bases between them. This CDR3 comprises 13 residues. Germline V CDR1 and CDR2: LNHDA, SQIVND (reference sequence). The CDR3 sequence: CASRNRALDTQYF. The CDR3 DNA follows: TGTGCCAGTAGGAACAGGGCCTTAGATACGCAGTATTTT.

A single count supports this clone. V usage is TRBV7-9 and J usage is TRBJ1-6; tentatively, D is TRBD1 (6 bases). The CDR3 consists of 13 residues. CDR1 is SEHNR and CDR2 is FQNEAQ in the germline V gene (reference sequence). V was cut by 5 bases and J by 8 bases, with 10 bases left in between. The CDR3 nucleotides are TGTGCCAGCAGCACCAACAGGGATTCACCCCTCCACTTT. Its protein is CASSTNRDSPLHF. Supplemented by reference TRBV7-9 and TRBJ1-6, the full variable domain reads DTGVSQNPRHKITKRGQNVTFRCDPISEHNRLYWYRQTLGQGPEFLTYFQNEAQLEKSRLLSDRFSAERPKGSFSTLEIQRTEQGDSAMYLCASSTNRDSPLHFGNGTRLTVT.

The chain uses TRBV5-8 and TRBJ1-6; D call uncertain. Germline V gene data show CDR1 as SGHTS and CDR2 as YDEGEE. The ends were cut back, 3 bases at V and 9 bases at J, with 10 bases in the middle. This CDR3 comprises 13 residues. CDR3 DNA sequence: TGTGCCAGCAGCTCGCGGTCAGTTTCACCCCTCCACTTT. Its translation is CASSSRSVSPLHF.

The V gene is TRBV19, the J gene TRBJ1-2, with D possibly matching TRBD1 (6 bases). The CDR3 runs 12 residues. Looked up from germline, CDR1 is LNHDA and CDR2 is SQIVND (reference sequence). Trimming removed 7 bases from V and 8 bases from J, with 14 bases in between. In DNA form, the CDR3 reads TGTGCCAGTAACAGGGACGCCGGGGGCTACACCTTC. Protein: CASNRDAGGYTF.

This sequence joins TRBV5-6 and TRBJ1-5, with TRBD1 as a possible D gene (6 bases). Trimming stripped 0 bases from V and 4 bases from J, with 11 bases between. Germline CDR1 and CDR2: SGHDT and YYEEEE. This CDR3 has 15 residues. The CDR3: CASSLAGDGNQPQHF. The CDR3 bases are TGTGCCAGCAGCTTGGCAGGGGATGGGAATCAGCCCCAGCATTTT.

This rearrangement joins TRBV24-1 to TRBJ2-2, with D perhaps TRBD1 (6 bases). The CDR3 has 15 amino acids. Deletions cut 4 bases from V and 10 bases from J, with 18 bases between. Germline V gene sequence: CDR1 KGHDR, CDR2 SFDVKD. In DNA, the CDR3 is TGTGCCACCAGTGACCCTTCGGACAGACGCGAGGAGCTGTTTTTT. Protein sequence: CATSDPSDRREELFF.

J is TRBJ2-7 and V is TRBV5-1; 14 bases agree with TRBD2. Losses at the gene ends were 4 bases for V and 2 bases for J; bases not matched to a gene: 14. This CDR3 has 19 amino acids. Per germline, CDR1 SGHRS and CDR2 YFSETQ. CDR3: CASSRRLAGGPPRAYEQYF. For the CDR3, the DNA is TGCGCCAGCAGCCGCAGACTAGCGGGGGGGCCTCCCAGAGCCTACGAGCAGTACTTC.

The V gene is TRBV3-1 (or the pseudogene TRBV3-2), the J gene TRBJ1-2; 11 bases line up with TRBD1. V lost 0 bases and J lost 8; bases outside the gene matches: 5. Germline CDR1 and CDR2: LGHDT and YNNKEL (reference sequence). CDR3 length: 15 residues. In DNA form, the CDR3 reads TGTGCCAGCAGCCAAGAGTGGACAGGGGGCGACGGCTACACCTTC. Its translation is CASSQEWTGGDGYTF.

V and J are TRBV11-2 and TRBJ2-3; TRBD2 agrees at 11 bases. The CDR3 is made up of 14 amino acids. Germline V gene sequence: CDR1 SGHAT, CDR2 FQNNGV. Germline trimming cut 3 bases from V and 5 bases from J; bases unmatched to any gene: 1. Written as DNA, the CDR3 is TGTGCCAGCAGCTTGACTAGCGGGGTAGATACGCAGTATTTT. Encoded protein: CASSLTSGVDTQYF.

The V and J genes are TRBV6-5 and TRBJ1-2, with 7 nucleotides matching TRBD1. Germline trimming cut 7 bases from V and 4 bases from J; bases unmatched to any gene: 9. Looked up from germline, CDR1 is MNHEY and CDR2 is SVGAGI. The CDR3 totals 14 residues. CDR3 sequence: CASNKRGQGYGYTF. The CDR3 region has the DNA TGTGCCAGCAACAAAAGGGGGCAGGGCTATGGCTACACCTTC.

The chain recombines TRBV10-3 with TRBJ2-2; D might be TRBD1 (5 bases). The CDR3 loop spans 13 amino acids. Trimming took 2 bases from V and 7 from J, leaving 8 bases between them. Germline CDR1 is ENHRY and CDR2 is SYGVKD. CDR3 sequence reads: CAISERGGGELFF. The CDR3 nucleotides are TGTGCCATCAGTGAGAGGGGTGGCGGGGAGCTGTTTTTT.

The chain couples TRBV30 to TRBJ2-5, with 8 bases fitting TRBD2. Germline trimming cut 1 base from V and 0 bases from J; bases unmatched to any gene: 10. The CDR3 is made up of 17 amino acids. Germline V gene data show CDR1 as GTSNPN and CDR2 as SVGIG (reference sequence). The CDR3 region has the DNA TGTGCCTGGAGTGGGGAGCGGGGGACCTCCCACCAAGAGACCCAGTACTTC. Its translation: CAWSGERGTSHQETQYF.

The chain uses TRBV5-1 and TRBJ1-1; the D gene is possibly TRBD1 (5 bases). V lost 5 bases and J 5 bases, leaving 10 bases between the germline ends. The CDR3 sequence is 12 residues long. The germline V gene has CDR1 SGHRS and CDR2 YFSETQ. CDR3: CASRVGGTEAFF. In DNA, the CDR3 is TGCGCCAGCAGGGTCGGGGGGACTGAAGCTTTCTTT.

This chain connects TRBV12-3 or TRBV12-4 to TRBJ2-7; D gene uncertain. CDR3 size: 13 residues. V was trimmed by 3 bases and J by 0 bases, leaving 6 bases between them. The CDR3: CASSFGNSYEQYF. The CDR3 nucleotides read TGTGCCAGCAGTTTTGGCAACTCCTACGAGCAGTACTTC.

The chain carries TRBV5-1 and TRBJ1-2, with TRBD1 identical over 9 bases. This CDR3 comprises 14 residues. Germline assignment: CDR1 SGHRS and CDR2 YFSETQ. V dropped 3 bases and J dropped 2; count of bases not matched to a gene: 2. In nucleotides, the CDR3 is TGCGCCAGCAGCTGGACAGGGGAAAACTATGGCTACACCTTC. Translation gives CASSWTGENYGYTF.

In nucleotides, the CDR3 is TGTGCCACCAGCAGAGTACGTGGACTAGCAGCAGATACGCAGTATTTT. It translates to CATSRVRGLAADTQYF. This chain uses TRBV15 with TRBJ2-3, with 8 bases fitting TRBD2. V trimming: 1 base; J trimming: 4 bases; junction bases outside the gene matches: 7. Germline CDR1 reads LNHNV; CDR2 reads YYDKDF (reference sequence). This CDR3 region has 16 residues.

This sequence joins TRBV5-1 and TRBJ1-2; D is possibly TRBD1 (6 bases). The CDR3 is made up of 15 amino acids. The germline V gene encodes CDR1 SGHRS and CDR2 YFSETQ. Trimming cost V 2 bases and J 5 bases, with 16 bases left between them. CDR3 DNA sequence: TGCGCCAGCAGCTTATCTTCGGGGGGCAAGTATGGCTACACCTTC. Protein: CASSLSSGGKYGYTF.

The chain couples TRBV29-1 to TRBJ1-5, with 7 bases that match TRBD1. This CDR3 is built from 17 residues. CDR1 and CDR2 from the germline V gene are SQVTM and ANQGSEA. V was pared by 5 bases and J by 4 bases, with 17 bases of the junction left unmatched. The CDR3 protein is CSVTLQGGSIPNQPQHF. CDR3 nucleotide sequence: TGCAGCGTTACCCTTCAGGGGGGATCAATCCCTAATCAGCCCCAGCATTTT.

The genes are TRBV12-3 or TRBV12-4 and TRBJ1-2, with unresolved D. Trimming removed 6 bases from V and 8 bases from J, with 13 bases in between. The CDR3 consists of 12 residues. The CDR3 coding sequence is TGTGCCAGCAGCCGTGTTACGCAGGGCTACACCTTC. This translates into CASSRVTQGYTF.

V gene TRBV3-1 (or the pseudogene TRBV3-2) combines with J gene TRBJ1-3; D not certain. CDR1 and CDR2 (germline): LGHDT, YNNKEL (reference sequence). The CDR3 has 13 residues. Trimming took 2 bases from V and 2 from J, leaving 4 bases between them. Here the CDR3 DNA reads TGTGCCAGCAGCCAAACTGCTGGAAACACCATATATTTT. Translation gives CASSQTAGNTIYF.

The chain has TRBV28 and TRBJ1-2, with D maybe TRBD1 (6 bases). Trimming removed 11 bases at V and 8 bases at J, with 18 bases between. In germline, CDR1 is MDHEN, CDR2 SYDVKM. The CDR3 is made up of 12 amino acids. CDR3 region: CASEGGPEGYTF. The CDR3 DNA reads TGTGCCTCCGAGGGGGGGCCCGAAGGCTACACCTTC.

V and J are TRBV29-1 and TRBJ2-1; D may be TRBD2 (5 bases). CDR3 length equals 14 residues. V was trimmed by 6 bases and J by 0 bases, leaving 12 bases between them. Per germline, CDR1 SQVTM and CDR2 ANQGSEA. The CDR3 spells CSVAGLSSYNEQFF. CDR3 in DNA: TGCAGCGTAGCCGGACTGAGCTCCTACAATGAGCAGTTCTTC.

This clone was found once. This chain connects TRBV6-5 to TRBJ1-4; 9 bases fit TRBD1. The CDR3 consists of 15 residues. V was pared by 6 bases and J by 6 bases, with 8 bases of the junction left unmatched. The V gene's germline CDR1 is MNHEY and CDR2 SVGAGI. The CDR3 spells CASRLGGTGHEKLFF. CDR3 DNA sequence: TGTGCCAGCAGACTTGGGGGGACAGGGCATGAAAAACTGTTTTTT.